Sequencing of this TCR beta chain was carried out in a study of cytomegalovirus exposure and HLA in healthy donors. Remarks on this clone: The target antigen is unknown.

13 Jbeta primers and 60 Vbeta primers were used for the PCR. Using immunoSEQ multiplex PCR, the repertoire was profiled, and TCRdb retains in-frame clones only, with some absent. The sample shows about 100,000 clones, about 82% of them seen only once. Study-level findings and limits: Cytomegalovirus association was assigned to over 150 TCR beta chains.

CDR1 MNHEY and CDR2 SVGAGI come from the germline V gene. The length of the CDR3 is 14 residues. V was clipped by 7 bases and J by 8 bases, with 18 bases between them. The sample comprised PBMCs. The TCR sequence derives from a man aged 30 to 39 in good health and CMV-seronegative. V gene TRBV6-5 combines with J gene TRBJ2-1, with a tentative D call TRBD2 (6 bases). The CDR3 DNA reads as TGTGCCAGCAACAAGGGCGGGGAGGTCTATGAGCAGTTCTTC. Its translation is CASNKGGEVYEQFF.